One sample yielded the 11 T cell receptor beta chains listed below, sequenced in a study of technical replicates of blood from several donors. Generated by immunoSEQ multiplex PCR, the TCRdb table keeps only in-frame clones and is missing some. The table lists approximately 73,000 clones, 95% of them singletons, with 0.25% in the top ten. Sequencing input: T cells isolated from PBMCs. The origin of the receptors is a human donor in good health.

This sequence joins TRBV4-2 and TRBJ2-5, with 11 bases matching TRBD2. Germline V gene lookup returns CDR1 LGHNA and CDR2 YNFKEQ. The V segment lost 4 bases and the J segment 3 bases; nucleotides outside the gene matches: 4. The CDR3 totals 15 residues. The chain's CDR3 is CASSRSGGAEETQYF. CDR3 bases: TGTGCCAGCAGCCGTAGCGGGGGGGCCGAAGAGACCCAGTACTTC.

Only one count was recorded for this clone. The rearrangement uses TRBV29-1 and TRBJ2-3; 10 bases match TRBD2. Trimming removed 3 bases from V and 0 bases from J; junction bases left unmatched: 9. This CDR3 has 17 amino acids. Germline V gene data show CDR1 as SQVTM and CDR2 as ANQGSEA. CDR3 sequence reads: CSVEWLAGETSTDTQYF. The CDR3 DNA follows: TGCAGCGTTGAGTGGCTAGCGGGAGAAACTAGCACAGATACGCAGTATTTT.

The count of this clone is one. This rearrangement joins TRBV2 to TRBJ1-4, with D unclear. Per germline, CDR1 SNHLY and CDR2 FYNNEI. The CDR3 has 13 amino acids. V was shortened by 7 bases and J by 5 bases, with 11 bases between the two germline ends. The chain's CDR3 is CASTGLSNEKLFF. The CDR3 bases are TGTGCCAGCACAGGTCTCTCGAATGAAAAACTGTTTTTT.

This sequence joins TRBV19 and TRBJ1-2; the D gene is possibly TRBD1 (5 bases). The CDR3 consists of 12 residues. Per germline, CDR1 LNHDA and CDR2 SQIVND (reference sequence). V lost 10 bases, J lost 5 bases, and 14 bases lay in between. As DNA, the CDR3 is TGTGCCATTAGCGGGGGTCCGTATGGCTACACCTTC. Translated, it gives CAISGGPYGYTF.

The V gene is TRBV10-1, the J gene TRBJ2-3, with a possible D match to TRBD1 (6 bases). V was pared by 3 bases and J by 0 bases, with 13 bases between. The length of the CDR3 is 16 residues. The germline CDR1 and CDR2 sequences are WNHNN and SYGVQD (reference sequence). This chain's CDR3 is CASSDLTGASTDTQYF. The CDR3 nucleotides are TGCGCCAGCAGTGACCTGACAGGCGCCAGCACAGATACGCAGTATTTT.

The V call is TRBV4-1, the J call TRBJ1-1; D is unclear. The CDR3 is 13 amino acids. Trimming shortened V by 0 bases and J by 7 bases, and 9 bases separated the two germline ends. The V gene's germline CDR1 is MGHRA and CDR2 YSYEKL. The CDR3 coding sequence is TGCGCCAGCAGCCAAGATTGGGCGGGTGAAGCTTTCTTT. It yields the protein CASSQDWAGEAFF.

The V gene is TRBV10-3, the J gene TRBJ2-1; TRBD2 matches at 8 bases. CDR3 length: 16 residues. The V and J ends lost 2 bases and 1 base, in that order; junction bases with no gene match: 4. Per the germline V gene, CDR1 is ENHRY and CDR2 is SYGVKD. In DNA form, the CDR3 reads TGTGCCATCAGTGAGGGACTAGCCGCTTCCTACAATGAGCAGTTCTTC. Translating it yields CAISEGLAASYNEQFF.

The gene calls are TRBV28 and TRBJ2-7; 7 bases line up with TRBD1. Losses at the gene ends were 7 bases for V and 0 bases for J; bases not matched to a gene: 9. This CDR3 is built from 15 residues. Germline V gene data show CDR1 as MDHEN and CDR2 as SYDVKM. DNA of the CDR3: TGTGCCAGCACTAGACAGGGCGCCTTCTCCTACGAGCAGTACTTC. This encodes CASTRQGAFSYEQYF.

The V call is TRBV5-1, the J call TRBJ2-4, with D hard to call. Germline loops: CDR1 SGHRS, CDR2 YFSETQ. The CDR3 has 14 amino acids. Trimming cost V 0 bases and J 2 bases, with 6 bases left between them. The chain's CDR3 is CASSLGSSKNIQYF. The CDR3 DNA is TGCGCCAGCAGCTTGGGGAGTTCCAAAAACATTCAGTACTTC.

This chain links TRBV10-1 with TRBJ2-3; perhaps TRBD1 as D (6 bases). V dropped 0 bases and J dropped 6 bases, with 16 bases sitting between them. The germline V gene has CDR1 WNHNN and CDR2 SYGVQD (reference sequence). The CDR3 has 16 residues. Written as DNA, the CDR3 is TGCGCCAGCAGTGAGTCGGGGGCAGGAGTATTGGATACGCAGTATTTT. This encodes CASSESGAGVLDTQYF.

The chain employs TRBV19 and TRBJ2-3, with TRBD2 matching over 8 bases. V trimming: 3 bases; J trimming: 2 bases; junction bases outside the gene matches: 4. The CDR3 covers 15 residues. Germline CDR1 and CDR2: LNHDA and SQIVND (reference sequence). The CDR3 loop reads CASSIRGGNTDTQYF. The DNA for the CDR3 is TGTGCCAGTAGTATTCGCGGGGGGAACACAGATACGCAGTATTTT.